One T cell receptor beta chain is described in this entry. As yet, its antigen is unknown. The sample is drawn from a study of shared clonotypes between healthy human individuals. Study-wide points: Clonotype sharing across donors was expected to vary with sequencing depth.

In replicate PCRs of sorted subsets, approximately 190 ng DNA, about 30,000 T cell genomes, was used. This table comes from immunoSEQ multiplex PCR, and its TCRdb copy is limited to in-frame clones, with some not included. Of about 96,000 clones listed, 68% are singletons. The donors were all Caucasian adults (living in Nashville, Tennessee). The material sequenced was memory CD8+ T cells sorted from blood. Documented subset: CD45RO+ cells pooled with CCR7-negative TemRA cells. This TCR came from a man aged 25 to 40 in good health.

The CDR3 DNA reads as TGTGCCAGCAGCCCCCGTGGGCTAGCGGGAGCAGATACGCAGTATTTT. Translated, it gives CASSPRGLAGADTQYF. The chain is built from TRBV11-2 and TRBJ2-3, with TRBD2 identical over 10 bases. The CDR3 is 16 residues long. Germline V CDR1 and CDR2: SGHAT, FQNNGV. The J segment lost 4 bases and the V segment lost 5 bases, leaving 9 bases of the junction unmatched.